This TCR beta chain came from a study of regulatory T cells in long-lasting Graves disease. V lost 1 base and J lost 1, with 14 bases in between. From germline, CDR1 is SGHAT and CDR2 FQDESV (reference sequence). There are 17 residues in the CDR3. Indicated time point: newly diagnosed GD, antithyroid drugs for less than 3 months. The TCR library used RNA extracted from PBMCs. Patients with Graves' disease were diagnosed by American Thyroid Association guidelines. Sequencing libraries for TCR beta were prepared with iRepertoire HTBI primers and Arm-PCR of CDR3 regions. Each CDR3 protein is one row after TCRdb ran MiXCR on the multiplex PCR reads. This sample has 550,000 to 650,000 distinct CDR3 sequences, with approximately 16% found just once. In its sample, this clonotype was seen many times. Separately, the same data were catalogued under a study of T cells in Graves' hyperthyroidism and ophthalmopathy. That report notes: The study left out patients who had uncontrolled infection, other autoimmune disease, pregnancy or lactation.

The sample consisted of peripheral blood mononuclear cells (PBMCs), taken at new diagnosis, from a patient treated with antithyroid drugs. This receptor was identified in a man aged 18 to 35 with Graves disease. J is TRBJ2-1 and V is TRBV11-1; possible D gene TRBD1, 6 bases. The chain's CDR3 is CASSLVGDIWSYNEQFF. The CDR3 nucleotides read TGTGCCAGCAGCTTAGTAGGGGACATTTGGTCCTACAATGAGCAGTTCTTC.